This T cell receptor (beta chain) was observed in a study of T and B cells in COVID-19 patients. Comment on this clonotype: This may be a read error, as it is one base from a much larger clone.

TRB rearrangements were amplified by multiplex PCR with BIOMED2 TRB-A/B primers. Via MiXCR, TCRdb re-called the multiplex PCR reads, giving one row per CDR3 protein. This table holds 22,000 or so distinct CDR3 sequences, just under 30% found once. Germline V gene data show CDR1 as SQVTM and CDR2 as ANQGSEA. The CDR3 has 12 residues. The ends were cut back, 4 bases at V and 1 base at J, with 7 bases in the middle. Blood genomic DNA input for TRB amplification was roughly 250-550 ng. The gene calls are TRBV29-1 and TRBJ1-1, with a possible D match to TRBD1 (5 bases). Sequenced input: blood. The TCR originated in a human donor who had recovered from COVID-19. The CDR3 spells CSVGGGNTEAFF. CDR3 nucleotides: TGCAGCGTTGGGGGGGGGAACACTGAAGCTTTCTTT.